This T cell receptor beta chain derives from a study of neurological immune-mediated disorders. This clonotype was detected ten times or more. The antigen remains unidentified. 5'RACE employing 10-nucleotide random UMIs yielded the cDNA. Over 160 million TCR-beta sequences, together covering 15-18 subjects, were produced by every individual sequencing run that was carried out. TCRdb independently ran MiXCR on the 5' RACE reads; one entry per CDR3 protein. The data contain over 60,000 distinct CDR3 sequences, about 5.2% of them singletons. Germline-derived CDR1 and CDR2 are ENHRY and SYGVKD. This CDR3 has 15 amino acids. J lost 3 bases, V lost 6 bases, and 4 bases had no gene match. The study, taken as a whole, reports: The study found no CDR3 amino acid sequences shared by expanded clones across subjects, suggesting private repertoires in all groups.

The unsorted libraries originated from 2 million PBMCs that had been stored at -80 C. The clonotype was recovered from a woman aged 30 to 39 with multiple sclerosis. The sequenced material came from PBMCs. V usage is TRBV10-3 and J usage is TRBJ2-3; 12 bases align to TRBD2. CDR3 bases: TGTGCCATCAGACAAGGACTAGCGGGGACAGATACGCAGTATTTT. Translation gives CAIRQGLAGTDTQYF.